A selection of T cell receptor beta chains follows, all from one sample in a study of blood T cell repertoires in COVID-19. The method was immunoSEQ multiplex PCR; TCRdb's version includes in-frame clones alone and lacks a portion of them. The sample yields 50,000 to 60,000 clones, 65% to 90% seen once. The sample comprised peripheral blood. The origin of the receptors is a human donor in a cohort sampled during active COVID-19. Both conserved end residues are part of each CDR3. The order of the fields is V gene, clone size, J gene, D gene, CDR3 DNA, CDR3 protein. D genes are given only for firm matches. The size entry is marked missing in some rows and otherwise reads once, few, many or a size class.

TRBV7-3	-	TRBJ2-1	-	TGTGCCAGCAGCGACTCAGGGTACGCTCAGTTCTTC	CASSDSGYAQFF
TRBV6-5	-	TRBJ2-1	-	TGTGCCAGCAGTTCTCAGGTTGGGTCCTACAATGAGCAGTTCTTC	CASSSQVGSYNEQFF
TRBV6-2/TRBV6-3	-	TRBJ2-7	TRBD2	TGTGCCAGCAGTAAGGGACTAGATATACCCTACGAGCAGTACTTC	CASSKGLDIPYEQYF
TRBV10-3	-	TRBJ2-3	TRBD1	TGTGCCATCAGTGAACGACAGGGGAACACAGATACGCAGTATTTT	CAISERQGNTDTQYF
TRBV7-2	-	TRBJ1-1	-	TGTGCCAGCAGCTACGGGAGAGGGATCGCTGAAGCTTTCTTT	CASSYGRGIAEAFF
TRBV6-2/TRBV6-3	-	TRBJ1-5	TRBD1	TGTGCCAGCAGTTACCGTCGACAGGGGAGCAATCAGCCCCAGCATTTT	CASSYRRQGSNQPQHF
TRBV3-1/TRBV3-2	-	TRBJ2-7	-	TGTGCCAGCAGCCAATTCATCGGCGGCACCTACGAGCAGTACTTC	CASSQFIGGTYEQYF
TRBV5-5	-	TRBJ1-3	TRBD1	TGTGCCAGCAGCTTGGAGACAGGGAGTGGAAACACCATATATTTT	CASSLETGSGNTIYF
TRBV28	-	TRBJ1-5	-	TGTGCCAGCAGTCTCCCTTTTGACGGGATCCAGCCCCAGCATTTT	CASSLPFDGIQPQHF
TRBV14	-	TRBJ2-2	-	TGTGCCAGCGGGCCCCAGTTCACCGGGGAGCTGTTTTTT	CASGPQFTGELFF
TRBV24-1	-	TRBJ2-5	TRBD2	TGTGCCACCAGTGATATACTAGCGGGAGCCGGGGAGACCCAGTACTTC	CATSDILAGAGETQYF
TRBV7-6	-	TRBJ2-1	-	TGTGCCAGCAGCTCACAGCAGACCTCCTACAATGAGCAGTTCTTC	CASSSQQTSYNEQFF
TRBV6-5	-	TRBJ1-1	-	TGTGCCAGCAGTATTAGCAGGGAGGGGACTGAAGCTTTCTTT	CASSISREGTEAFF
TRBV5-5	-	TRBJ2-7	-	TGTGCCAGCAGCTTGGAAACAGGGTTGCAGTACTTC	CASSLETGLQYF
TRBV28	-	TRBJ2-1	-	TGTGCCAGCAGTTTATTGATTCTGGCTGGTGTGGTGCGGAGCCTCAATGAGCAGTTCTTC	CASSLLILAGVVRSLNEQFF
TRBV7-9	-	TRBJ2-7	TRBD1	TGTGCCAGCAGCCCCGGGACAGATTATTACGAGCAGTACTTC	CASSPGTDYYEQYF
TRBV30	-	TRBJ2-2	TRBD2	TGTGCCTGGAGGTTTGGCGGGAGGAACACCGGGGAGCTGTTTTTT	CAWRFGGRNTGELFF
TRBV30	-	TRBJ2-2	-	TGTGCCTGGAGTTTGGGCAGCAACACCGGGGAGCTGTTTTTT	CAWSLGSNTGELFF
TRBV27	-	TRBJ1-4	TRBD1	TGTGCCAGCAGTTTACGGGGACAGGGGGGCTATAATGAAAAACTGTTTTTT	CASSLRGQGGYNEKLFF
TRBV11-2	-	TRBJ1-1	TRBD1	TGTGCCAGCAGCCGAGTATCCGGACAGGGAAGGACTGAAGCTTTCTTT	CASSRVSGQGRTEAFF
TRBV29-1	once	TRBJ1-4	TRBD1	TGCAGCGTTACAGGGGGTCGGGGTGAAAAACTGTTTTTT	CSVTGGRGEKLFF
TRBV11-2	-	TRBJ1-3	-	TGTGCCAGCAGCTTAGCAGGGCATTCTGGAAACACCATATATTTT	CASSLAGHSGNTIYF